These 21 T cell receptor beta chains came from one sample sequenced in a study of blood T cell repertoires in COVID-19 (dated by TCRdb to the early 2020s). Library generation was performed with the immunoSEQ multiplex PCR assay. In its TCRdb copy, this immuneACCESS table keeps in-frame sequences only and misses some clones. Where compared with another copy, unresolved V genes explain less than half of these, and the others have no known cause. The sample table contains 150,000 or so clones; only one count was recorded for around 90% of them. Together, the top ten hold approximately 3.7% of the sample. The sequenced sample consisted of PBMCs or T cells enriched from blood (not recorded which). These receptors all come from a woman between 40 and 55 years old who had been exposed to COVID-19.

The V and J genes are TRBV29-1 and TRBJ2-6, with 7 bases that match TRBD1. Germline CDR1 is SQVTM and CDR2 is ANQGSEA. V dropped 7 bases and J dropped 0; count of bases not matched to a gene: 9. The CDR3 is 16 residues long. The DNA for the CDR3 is TGCAGCGCACCCGGGGACAGCCACTCTGGGGCCAACGTCCTGACTTTC. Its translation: CSAPGDSHSGANVLTF.

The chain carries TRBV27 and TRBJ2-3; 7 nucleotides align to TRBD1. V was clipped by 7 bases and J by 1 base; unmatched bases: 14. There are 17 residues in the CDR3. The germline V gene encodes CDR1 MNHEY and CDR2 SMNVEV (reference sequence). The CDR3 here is CASTHLTGAGGTDTQYF. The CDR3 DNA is TGTGCCAGCACCCACCTTACAGGGGCGGGTGGCACAGATACGCAGTATTTT.

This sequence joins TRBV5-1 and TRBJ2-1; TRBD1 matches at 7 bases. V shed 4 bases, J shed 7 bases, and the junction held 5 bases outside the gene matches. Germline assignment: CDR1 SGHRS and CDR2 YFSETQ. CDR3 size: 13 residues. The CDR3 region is CASSADRTNEQFF. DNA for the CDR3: TGCGCCAGCAGCGCGGACAGGACGAATGAGCAGTTCTTC.

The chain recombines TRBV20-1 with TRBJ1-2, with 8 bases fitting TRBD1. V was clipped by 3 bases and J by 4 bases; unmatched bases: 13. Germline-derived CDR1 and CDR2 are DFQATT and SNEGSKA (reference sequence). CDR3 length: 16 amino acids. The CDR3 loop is CSASSAGGPGSYGYTF. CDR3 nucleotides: TGCAGTGCTAGTAGTGCAGGGGGCCCTGGTAGCTATGGCTACACCTTC.

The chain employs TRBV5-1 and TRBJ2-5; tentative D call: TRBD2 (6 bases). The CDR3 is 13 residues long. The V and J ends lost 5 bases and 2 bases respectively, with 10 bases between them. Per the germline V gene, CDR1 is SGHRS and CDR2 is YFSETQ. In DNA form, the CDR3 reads TGCGCCAGCAGAATCGGACTACAAGAGACCCAGTACTTC. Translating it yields CASRIGLQETQYF. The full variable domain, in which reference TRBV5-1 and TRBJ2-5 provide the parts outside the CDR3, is KAGVTQTPRYLIKTRGQQVTLSCSPISGHRSVSWYQQTPGQGLQFLFEYFSETQRNKGNFPGRFSGRQFSNSRSEMNVSTLELGDSALYLCASRIGLQETQYFGPGTRLLVL.

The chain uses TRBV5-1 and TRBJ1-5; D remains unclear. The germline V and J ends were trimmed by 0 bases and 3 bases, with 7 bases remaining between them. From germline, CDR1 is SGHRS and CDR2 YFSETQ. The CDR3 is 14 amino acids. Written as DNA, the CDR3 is TGCGCCAGCAGCTTGGGAGGTTACAATCAGCCCCAGCATTTT. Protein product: CASSLGGYNQPQHF.

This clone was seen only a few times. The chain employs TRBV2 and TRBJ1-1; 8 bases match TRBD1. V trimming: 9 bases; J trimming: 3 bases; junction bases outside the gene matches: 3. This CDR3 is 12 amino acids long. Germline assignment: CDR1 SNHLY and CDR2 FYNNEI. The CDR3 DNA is TGTGCCAGTTCACAGGGGGACACTGAAGCTTTCTTT. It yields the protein CASSQGDTEAFF.

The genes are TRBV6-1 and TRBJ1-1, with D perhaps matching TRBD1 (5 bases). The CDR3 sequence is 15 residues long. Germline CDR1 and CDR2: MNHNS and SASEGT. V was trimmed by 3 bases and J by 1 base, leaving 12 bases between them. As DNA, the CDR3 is TGTGCCAGCAGTGATGGGACTCTAGGGAACACTGAAGCTTTCTTT. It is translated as CASSDGTLGNTEAFF.

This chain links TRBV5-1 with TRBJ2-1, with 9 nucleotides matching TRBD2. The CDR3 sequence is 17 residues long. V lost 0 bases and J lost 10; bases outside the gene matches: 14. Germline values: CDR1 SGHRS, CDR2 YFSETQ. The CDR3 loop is CASSLERGGRGVEEQFF. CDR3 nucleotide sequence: TGCGCCAGCAGCTTGGAGCGGGGCGGGAGGGGGGTTGAGGAGCAGTTCTTC.

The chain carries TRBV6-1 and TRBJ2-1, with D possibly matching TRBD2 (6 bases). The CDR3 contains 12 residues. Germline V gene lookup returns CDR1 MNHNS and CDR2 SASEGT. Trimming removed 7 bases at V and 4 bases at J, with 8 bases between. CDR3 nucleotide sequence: TGTGCCAGCAAGGCGGGGTACAATGAGCAGTTCTTC. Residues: CASKAGYNEQFF.

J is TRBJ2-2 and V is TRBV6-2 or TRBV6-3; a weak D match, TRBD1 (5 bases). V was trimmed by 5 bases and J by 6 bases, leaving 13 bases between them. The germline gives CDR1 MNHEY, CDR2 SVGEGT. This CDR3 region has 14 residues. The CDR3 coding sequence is TGTGCCAGCAGTACCGCCCACAGGTCCGGGGAGCTGTTTTTT. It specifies CASSTAHRSGELFF.

CDR3: CASSLGGPRSGELFF. CDR3 nucleotide sequence: TGTGCCAGCAGCTTAGGGGGGCCACGGTCCGGGGAGCTGTTTTTT. The rearrangement links TRBV9 to TRBJ2-2, with D possibly being TRBD1 or TRBD2 (6 bases each). The germline V and J ends were trimmed by 4 bases and 6 bases, with 16 bases remaining between them. The CDR3 sequence is 15 residues long. Germline CDR1 SGDLS, CDR2 YYNGEE.

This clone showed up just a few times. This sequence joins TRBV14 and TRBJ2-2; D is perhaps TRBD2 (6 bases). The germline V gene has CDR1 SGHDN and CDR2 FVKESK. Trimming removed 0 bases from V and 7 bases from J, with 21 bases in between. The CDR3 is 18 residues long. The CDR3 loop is CASSQEEPDWAGIGELFF. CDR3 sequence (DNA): TGTGCCAGCAGCCAAGAAGAACCGGATTGGGCGGGGATCGGGGAGCTGTTTTTT.

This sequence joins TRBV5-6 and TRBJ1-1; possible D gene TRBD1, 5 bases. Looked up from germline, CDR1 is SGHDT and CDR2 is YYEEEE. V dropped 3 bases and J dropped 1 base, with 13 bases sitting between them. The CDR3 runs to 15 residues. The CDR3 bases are TGTGCCAGCAGCTCGACAAATAGGGGGAACACTGAAGCTTTCTTT. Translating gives CASSSTNRGNTEAFF.

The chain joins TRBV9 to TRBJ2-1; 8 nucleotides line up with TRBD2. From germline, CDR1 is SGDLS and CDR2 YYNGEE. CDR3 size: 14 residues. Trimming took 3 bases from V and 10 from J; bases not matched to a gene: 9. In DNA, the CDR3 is TGTGCCAGCAGCGGGACTAGCCCCTACGGGGAGCAGTTCTTC. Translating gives CASSGTSPYGEQFF.

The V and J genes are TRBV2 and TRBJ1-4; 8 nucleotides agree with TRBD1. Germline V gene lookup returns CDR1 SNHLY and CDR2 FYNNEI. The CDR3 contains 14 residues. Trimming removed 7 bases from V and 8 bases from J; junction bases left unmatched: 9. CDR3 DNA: TGTGCCAGCAACGGGGCGGCAGGGGGCGAAAAACTGTTTTTT. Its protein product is CASNGAAGGEKLFF.

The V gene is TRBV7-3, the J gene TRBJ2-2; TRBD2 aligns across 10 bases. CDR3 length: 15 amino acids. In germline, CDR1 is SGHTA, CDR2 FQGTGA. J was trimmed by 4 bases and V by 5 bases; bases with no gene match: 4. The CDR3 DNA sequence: TGTGCCAGCAGCCTTCTAGCGGGGGTCACCGGGGAGCTGTTTTTT. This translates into CASSLLAGVTGELFF.

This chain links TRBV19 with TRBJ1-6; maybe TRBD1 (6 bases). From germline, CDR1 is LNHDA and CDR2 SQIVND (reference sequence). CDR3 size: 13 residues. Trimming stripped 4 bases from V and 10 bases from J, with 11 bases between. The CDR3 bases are TGTGCCAGTAGTACCTCAGGGGCCTCACCCCTCCACTTT. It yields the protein CASSTSGASPLHF.

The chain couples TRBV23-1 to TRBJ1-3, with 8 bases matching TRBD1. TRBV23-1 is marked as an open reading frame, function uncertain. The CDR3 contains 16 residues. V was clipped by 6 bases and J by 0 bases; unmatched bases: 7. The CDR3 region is CASRVRGRSSGNTIYF. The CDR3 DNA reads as TGCGCCAGCAGGGTCAGGGGGCGATCCTCTGGAAACACCATATATTTT.

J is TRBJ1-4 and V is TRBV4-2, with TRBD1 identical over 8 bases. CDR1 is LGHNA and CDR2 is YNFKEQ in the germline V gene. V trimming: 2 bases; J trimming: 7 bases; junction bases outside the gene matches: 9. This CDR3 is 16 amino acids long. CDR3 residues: CASSQRTGSGTEKLFF. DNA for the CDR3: TGTGCCAGCAGCCAAAGGACAGGGTCCGGAACTGAAAAACTGTTTTTT.

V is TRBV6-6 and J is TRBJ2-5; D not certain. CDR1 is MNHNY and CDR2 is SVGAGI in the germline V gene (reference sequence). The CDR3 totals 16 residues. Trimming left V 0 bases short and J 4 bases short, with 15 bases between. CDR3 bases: TGTGCCAGCAGTTACTCGAACCCCTTCGGCGGAGAGACCCAGTACTTC. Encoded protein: CASSYSNPFGGETQYF.